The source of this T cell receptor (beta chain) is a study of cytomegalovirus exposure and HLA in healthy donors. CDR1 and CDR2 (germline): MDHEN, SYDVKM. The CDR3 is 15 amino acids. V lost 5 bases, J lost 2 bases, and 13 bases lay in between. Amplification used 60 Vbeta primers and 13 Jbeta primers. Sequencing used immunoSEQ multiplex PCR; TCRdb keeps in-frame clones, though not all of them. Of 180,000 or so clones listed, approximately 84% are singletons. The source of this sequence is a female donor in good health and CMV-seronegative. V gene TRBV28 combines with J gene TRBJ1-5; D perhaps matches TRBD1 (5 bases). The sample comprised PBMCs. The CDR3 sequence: CASSGGTFGNQPQHF. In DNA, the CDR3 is TGTGCCAGCAGTGGCGGGACTTTTGGCAATCAGCCCCAGCATTTT.